This T cell receptor beta chain was sequenced in a study of T cell responses to AZD1222 COVID-19 vaccine. Only in-frame clones appear in the TCRdb table, and some are missing; sequencing was by immunoSEQ multiplex PCR. Among about 120,000 clones listed, 90% to 95% were seen once. The CDR3 spans 14 residues. Unmatched junction bases numbered 3, after V lost 2 bases and J lost 3 bases. The chain employs TRBV23-1 and TRBJ1-1; 7 bases are shared with TRBD1. TRBV23-1 has ORF status, its function being uncertain. The source was peripheral blood, collected 28 days after the second AZD1222 dose. The clonotype comes from an adult who received the AZD1222 COVID-19 vaccine. As DNA, the CDR3 is TGCGCCAGCAGTCAAAGGCAGGGGGACACTGAAGCTTTCTTT. Protein sequence: CASSQRQGDTEAFF.